Shown below are 4 T cell receptor beta chains from a single sample sequenced in a study of T cell clonality in common variable immunodeficiency. This table comes from immunoSEQ multiplex PCR, and its TCRdb copy is limited to in-frame clones, with some not included. This sample has around 50,000 clones, each found more than once. Sequencing used peripheral blood mononuclear cells. These receptors originate from a person between 18 and 75 years old in good health.

This clone was seen at least ten times. The CDR3 is cut off 3 residues early in the read; its end comes from the germline J gene. The chain links TRBV6-2 or TRBV6-3 to TRBJ2-3, with TRBD2 as a possible D gene (7 bases). The CDR3 runs to 14 residues. Germline V gene sequence: CDR1 MNHEY, CDR2 SVGEGT. CDR3 amino acids: CASSPRLGGETQYF. The DNA read from the CDR3 is TGTGCCAGCAGTCCTCGGTTAGGGGGGGAGACG.

This clone was seen more than once but under ten times. The read is 3 residues too short to cover the CDR3 end, so that end is filled in from the germline J gene. This chain connects TRBV2 to TRBJ1-1; TRBD1 aligns across 9 bases. V shed 6 bases, J shed 5 bases, and the junction held 7 bases outside the gene matches. The germline V gene encodes CDR1 SNHLY and CDR2 FYNNEI. The CDR3 spans 14 residues. CDR3 region: CASSGQGIGTEAFF. CDR3 DNA (partial): TGTGCCAGCAGCGGACAGGGGATTGGTACTGAA.

The sequenced CDR3 bases are TGTGCCAGCAGCTTACGCAGGGGGAGATACACTGAA. Translated: CASSLRRGRYTE. The whole CDR3 reads CASSLRRGRYTEAFF. This chain uses TRBV7-2 with TRBJ1-1; 7 bases agree with TRBD1. The read gets to within 3 residues of the CDR3 end, and the germline J gene fills in the rest. This CDR3 region has 15 residues. V lost 2 bases to trimming and J lost 3 bases; unmatched junction nucleotides: 6. Germline values: CDR1 SGHTA, CDR2 FQGNSA. Drawing the rest from reference TRBV7-2 and TRBJ1-1, the complete variable domain is GAGVSQSPSNKVTEKGKDVELRCDPISGHTALYWYRQSLGQGLEFLIYFQGNSAPDKSGLPSDRFSAERTGGSVSTLTIQRTQQEDSAVYLCASSLRRGRYTEAFFGQGTRLTVV.

At least ten counts were recorded for this clone. The CDR3 loop is CASSSTEHRNTEAFF. The DNA read from the CDR3 is TGTGCCAGCAGCTCTACAGAACATAGGAACACTGAA. This rearrangement joins TRBV7-2 to TRBJ1-1; no firm D call. The missing CDR3 end, 3 residues past where the read stops, is filled in from the germline J gene. The V and J ends lost 4 bases and 1 base respectively, with 13 bases between them. This CDR3 spans 15 amino acids. Germline V gives CDR1 SGHTA, CDR2 FQGNSA.